The present TCR beta chain was sequenced within a study of early T cells in non-severe SARS-CoV-2 infection. Study context: The chains were unpaired, and the sequenced material was bulk RNA from unsorted whole blood.

Germline-derived CDR1 and CDR2 are SGHTA and FQGNSA. This CDR3 is 11 amino acids long. Individual cDNA molecules received unique molecular identifiers. TCRdb ran MiXCR on the 5' RACE reads and lists one entry per CDR3 protein. The repertoire holds around 57,000 distinct CDR3 sequences, with approximately 6% as singletons. About this clonotype: The junction and the germline gene differ at one end; a read error may be behind it.

The V call is TRBV7-2, the J call TRBJ1-2; possibly TRBD1 for D (5 bases). The sequencing input was whole blood. This TCR came from an adult who was a healthcare worker with PCR-confirmed SARS-CoV-2 infection or an uninfected control (not recorded which). As DNA, the CDR3 is TGTGCCAGCAGCTTAGGGCAGGGCTTAATGTTC. Translation: CASSLGQGLMF. Variable domain in full (rest from reference TRBV7-2 and TRBJ1-2): GAGVSQSPSNKVTEKGKDVELRCDPISGHTALYWYRQSLGQGLEFLIYFQGNSAPDKSGLPSDRFSAERTGGSVSTLTIQRTQQEDSAVYLCASSLGQGLMFGSGTRLTVV.